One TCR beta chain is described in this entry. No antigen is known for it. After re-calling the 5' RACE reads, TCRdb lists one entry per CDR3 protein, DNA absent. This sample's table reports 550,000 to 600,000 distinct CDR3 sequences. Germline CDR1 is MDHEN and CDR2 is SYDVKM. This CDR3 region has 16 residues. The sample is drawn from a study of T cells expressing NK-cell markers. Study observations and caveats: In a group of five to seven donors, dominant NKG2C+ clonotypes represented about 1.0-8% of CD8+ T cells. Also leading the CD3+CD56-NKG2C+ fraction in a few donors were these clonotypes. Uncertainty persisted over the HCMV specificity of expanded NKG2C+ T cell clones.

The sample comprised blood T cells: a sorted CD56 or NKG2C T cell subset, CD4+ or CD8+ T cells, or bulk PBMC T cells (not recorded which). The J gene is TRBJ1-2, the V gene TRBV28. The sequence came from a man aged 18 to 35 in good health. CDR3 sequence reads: CASSSPTGSPNYGYTF.